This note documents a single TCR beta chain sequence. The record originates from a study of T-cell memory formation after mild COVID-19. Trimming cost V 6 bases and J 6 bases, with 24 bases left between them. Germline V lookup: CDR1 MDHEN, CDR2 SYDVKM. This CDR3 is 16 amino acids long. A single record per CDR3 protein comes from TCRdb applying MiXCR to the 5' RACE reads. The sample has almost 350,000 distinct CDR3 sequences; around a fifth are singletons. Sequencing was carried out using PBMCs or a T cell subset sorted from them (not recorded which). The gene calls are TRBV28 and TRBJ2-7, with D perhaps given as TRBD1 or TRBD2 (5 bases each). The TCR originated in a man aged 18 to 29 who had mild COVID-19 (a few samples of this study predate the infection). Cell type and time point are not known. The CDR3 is CASSPAPGPGSLEQYV. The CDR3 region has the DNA TGTGCCAGCAGCCCAGCTCCGGGACCGGGATCCCTCGAGCAGTACGTC.